A single TCR beta chain is shown here with its context. This clone was found a few times. This clone's antigen is unknown. Base qualities are missing; no much larger clone stands one base away. Using immunoSEQ, frozen genomic DNA was subjected to high-throughput TCRbeta CDR3 sequencing, a process that included PCR amplification, mapping, bias correction and internal controls. In the paper's pipeline: Productive rearrangements were retained, and unique TCRbeta sequences were defined by the CDR3 nucleotide sequence together with the V and J gene. For classification of a sequence as donor-reactive, at least 5-fold expansion in CFSE-low cells relative to unstimulated pre-transplant cells and a frequency of at least 0.01% were required. Minimum frequency thresholds were set for each subject on the basis of the unstimulated sample with the lowest template count, so that a detection power of at least 90% was ensured. Jensen-Shannon divergence between the top 1000 TCRbeta sequences after and before transplant was used to measure repertoire turnover. Changes in detection of donor-reactive sequences were assessed with two-sided Fisher's exact tests. TCRdb holds this immuneACCESS table with in-frame rearrangements only. Some clones are missing; in checked studies, unresolved V genes explain under half, and the rest has no known cause. For V, J and clone size, that table is used; D and trimming come from the DNA. For this sample the table gives approximately 51,000 clones, of which over 55% were detected only once. Over 9.5% of the sample belongs to the ten largest clones.

The sample belongs to a study of T cell clones after liver transplantation (dated by TCRdb to about 2019). Regarding the complete study: Samples were obtained from ITN030ST, a randomized trial in which withdrawal of immunosuppression was attempted within 2 years of liver transplantation. No induction therapy was given to the subjects, and standard immunosuppression was administered until randomization at 12-24 months post-transplant. Of the eight recipients, a few were HCV-positive, while the remaining recipients had been transplanted for non-autoimmune, non-viral indications. Tolerance was defined as complete withdrawal of immunosuppression for at least one year without a rise in liver enzymes beyond twice the upper limit of normal. Blood samples were taken pre-transplant, pre-randomization before withdrawal, and post-randomization after full withdrawal or failed withdrawal. As an antigen-independent comparator for donor-reactive sequences, third party-reactive TCRbeta sequences were also identified from pre-transplant MLRs. The studied cohort comprised 8 liver transplant recipients, 3 classified as tolerant and 5 as non-tolerant. Donor-reactive T cell clones were identified by TCRbeta sequencing following a pre-transplant mixed lymphocyte reaction and were subsequently tracked in post-transplant blood. Results the study describes overall, beyond this receptor: A significant post-transplant decrease in circulating donor-reactive CD4 TCRbeta sequences was observed in most of the 8 subjects, irrespective of tolerance or HCV status. Low numbers of available donor cells limited the measurable donor-reactive repertoire in a couple of subjects. Donor-reactive sequences declined more than third party-reactive ones, suggesting partial antigen-specific deletion unrelated to withdrawal success. The conclusions were considered preliminary, being limited by small, heterogeneous patient numbers and non-standardized post-transplant time points. Since no allograft tissue specimens were available, donor-reactive T cells may have migrated into the graft instead of being deleted. When repertoire turnover was accounted for, significantly reduced detection of donor-reactive sequences was found in 7 of 8 subjects for CD4 and in 8 of 8 subjects for CD8.

Including the terminal cysteine and phenylalanine, the CDR3 comprises 13 residues. CDR3 DNA only is kept here, 39 bases in frame from base 1. V loses 8 bases, J loses 7 bases, and the germline ends lie 15 bases apart. CDR1 LNHDA and CDR2 SQIVND are derived from the germline V gene (reference sequence). Unstimulated PBMCs, after thawing, were stained for CD3, CD4 and CD8 and then FACS-sorted into CD3+CD4+ and CD3+CD8+ populations. Each of the 8 studied subjects was randomized to immunosuppression withdrawal. The Qiagen DNeasy Blood and Tissue Kit was used for genomic DNA isolation. This TCR derives from a human patient who received a liver transplant. After a transplant, some of the T cells may come from the graft donor. This sample comprised CD4+ T cells from blood, obtained 54 months after liver transplant. The chain employs TRBV19 and TRBJ1-5; perhaps TRBD1 is the D gene, with 5 bases matching. The nucleotide sequence reads as follows: TGTGCCAGTGGTGGAAGGGGACGACAGCCCCAGCATTTT. Its coded protein is CASGGRGRQPQHF.